Listed here are 30 T cell receptor beta chains from one sample, sequenced in a study of post-analysis software for immune sequencing data. For these receptors, no antigen is known. TCR beta libraries were prepared from cDNA with unique molecular identifiers. TCRdb re-called the PCR reads with MiXCR, one entry per CDR3 protein. The sample shows about 770,000 distinct CDR3 sequences, around 42% of them seen only once. Overall study findings and caveats: Five TRBV segments, including TRBV5-6, TRBV5-1 and TRBV20-1, were more frequent in patients than controls.

Sequenced sample: blood. These receptors all come from a girl aged 5 to 17 with multiple sclerosis.

V gene TRBV27 combines with J gene TRBJ2-3, with D unclear. Germline-derived CDR1 and CDR2 are MNHEY and SMNVEV (reference sequence). V was trimmed by 4 bases and J by 0 bases, leaving 11 bases between them. This CDR3 has 15 amino acids. CDR3 DNA sequence: TGTGCCAGCAGTTCCCTCACTCTAAGCACAGATACGCAGTATTTT. It translates to CASSSLTLSTDTQYF.

This chain uses TRBV6-2 or TRBV6-3 with TRBJ2-2; 14 positions match TRBD2. The germline V gene encodes CDR1 MNHEY and CDR2 SVGEGT. The CDR3 has 17 amino acids. With V trimmed by 6 bases and J by 2 bases, 5 bases remained unmatched. CDR3 nucleotides: TGTGCCAGCAGAGGGACTAGCGGGAGTGGAAACACCGGGGAGCTGTTTTTT. As protein: CASRGTSGSGNTGELFF.

The sample holds a few counts of this clonotype. This chain joins TRBV29-1 and TRBJ2-1; D may be TRBD2 (6 bases). Germline CDR1 is SQVTM and CDR2 is ANQGSEA. V lost 3 bases and J 4 bases, leaving 10 bases between the germline ends. The CDR3 spans 13 residues. CDR3: CSVDGGFYNEQFF. The CDR3 DNA follows: TGCAGCGTTGATGGGGGGTTTTACAATGAGCAGTTCTTC.

This chain links TRBV12-3 or TRBV12-4 with TRBJ2-2; unclear D gene. CDR3 size: 15 residues. V lost 3 bases and J lost 1, with 9 bases in between. For the CDR3, the DNA is TGTGCCAGCAGTTTTTCTACGGAGAACACCGGGGAGCTGTTTTTT. This codes for CASSFSTENTGELFF.

J is TRBJ1-6 and V is TRBV20-1; 7 bases are shared with TRBD1. Germline-derived CDR1 and CDR2 are DFQATT and SNEGSKA (reference sequence). The ends lost 5 bases at V and 4 bases at J; junction bases unmatched: 8. This CDR3 is built from 15 residues. Here the CDR3 reads CSAWDSQKYNSPLHF. In nucleotides, the CDR3 is TGCAGTGCTTGGGACAGCCAAAAATATAATTCACCCCTCCACTTT.

In this sample, this clonotype turned up many times. This chain links TRBV6-1 with TRBJ1-2, with TRBD1 matching over 8 bases. Germline loops: CDR1 MNHNS, CDR2 SASEGT. CDR3 size: 13 residues. V lost 4 bases, J lost 3 bases, and 1 base stayed unmatched. The CDR3 DNA sequence: TGTGCCAGCAGTGCGACAGGGGACTATGGCTACACCTTC. This translates into CASSATGDYGYTF.

The table lists this clonotype with a few counts. V gene TRBV27 combines with J gene TRBJ2-5; D possibly uses TRBD1 or TRBD2 (5 bases each). Germline V gene lookup returns CDR1 MNHEY and CDR2 SMNVEV (reference sequence). The germline V and J ends were trimmed by 5 bases and 11 bases, with 21 bases remaining between them. CDR3 length equals 14 residues. In nucleotides, the CDR3 is TGTGCCAGCAGTGTCCTACCAGGGATTAGGGAGCAGTACTTC. Amino acids: CASSVLPGIREQYF.

As to this clonotype: A much more abundant neighbour one base away suggests this may be a read error. This chain connects TRBV9 to TRBJ2-1; 9 bases align to TRBD1. The J call may be incorrect, as the DNA end agrees better with TRBJ2-7. Germline values: CDR1 SGDLS, CDR2 YYNGEE. CDR3 length: 16 residues. Here the CDR3 reads CASSPGTGRSYNEQYF. CDR3 bases: TGTGCCAGCAGCCCAGGGACAGGGCGGTCCTACAATGAGCAGTACTTC.

The chain recombines TRBV11-1 with TRBJ2-1, with D perhaps TRBD2 (5 bases). The J call may be incorrect, as the DNA end agrees better with TRBJ2-7. The CDR3 consists of 13 residues. Germline-derived CDR1 and CDR2 are SGHAT and FQDESV (reference sequence). CDR3 sequence reads: CASRPREANEQYF. The DNA for the CDR3 is TGTGCCAGCAGGCCCCGGGAAGCCAATGAGCAGTACTTC.

The rearrangement uses TRBV11-3 and TRBJ1-6; weak D call: TRBD1 (5 bases). Trimming cost V 5 bases and J 3 bases, with 17 bases left between them. The CDR3 is 17 amino acids. From germline, CDR1 is SGHNT and CDR2 YENEEA. CDR3 bases: TGTGCCAGCAGCAATCCGACTGCAGGGCACTATAATTCACCCCTCCACTTT. Translated: CASSNPTAGHYNSPLHF.

This clonotype was counted between two and nine times. V is TRBV28 and J is TRBJ2-1; no clear D. The CDR3 covers 16 residues. The V gene's germline CDR1 is MDHEN and CDR2 SYDVKM. V was trimmed by 5 bases and J by 0 bases, leaving 14 bases between them. The CDR3 protein is CASSPSPLSSYNEQFF. DNA of the CDR3: TGTGCCAGCAGTCCGTCTCCACTCAGCTCCTACAATGAGCAGTTCTTC.

This clonotype has at least ten counts. This chain connects TRBV27 to TRBJ2-7; 7 bases are a match to TRBD1. CDR1 MNHEY and CDR2 SMNVEV come from the germline V gene (reference sequence). The CDR3 is made up of 14 amino acids. Trimming cost V 2 bases and J 3 bases; bases outside gene matches: 4. The CDR3 DNA sequence: TGTGCCAGCAGTTTAGTCGCAGGGGGCTACGAGCAGTACTTC. Protein sequence: CASSLVAGGYEQYF.

This clonotype came up a few times. The J gene is TRBJ2-1, the V gene TRBV20-1, with D perhaps being TRBD1 or TRBD2 (6 bases each). In germline, CDR1 is DFQATT, CDR2 SNEGSKA (reference sequence). The ends were cut back, 5 bases at V and 4 bases at J, with 12 bases in the middle. The CDR3 runs to 13 residues. Here the CDR3 reads CSASWGAYNEQFF. The CDR3 DNA follows: TGCAGTGCTTCCTGGGGGGCATACAATGAGCAGTTCTTC.

The chain joins TRBV12-5 to TRBJ1-5, with D unclear. The CDR3 runs 16 residues. V was cut by 0 bases and J by 1 base, with 10 bases left in between. Germline values: CDR1 LGHNT, CDR2 FRNRAP. The CDR3 DNA sequence: TGTGCTAGTGGTTTGGTTTCGGGGTACAGCAATCAGCCCCAGCATTTT. Translating gives CASGLVSGYSNQPQHF. The whole variable domain, filled in from reference TRBV12-5 and TRBJ1-5, reads DARVTQTPRHKVTEMGQEVTMRCQPILGHNTVFWYRQTMMQGLELLAYFRNRAPLDDSGMPKDRFSAEMPDATLATLKIQPSEPRDSAVYFCASGLVSGYSNQPQHFGDGTRLSIL.

V gene TRBV27 combines with J gene TRBJ2-1; the D gene is possibly TRBD2 (6 bases). Deletions cut 7 bases from V and 3 bases from J, with 16 bases between. CDR3 length equals 15 residues. The germline CDR1 and CDR2 sequences are MNHEY and SMNVEV (reference sequence). In nucleotides, the CDR3 is TGTGCCAGCAATGGGGGGACTCCGGGCTACAATGAGCAGTTCTTC. Its protein is CASNGGTPGYNEQFF.

A few counts support this clonotype. The genes are TRBV6-5 and TRBJ1-2; no clear D. This CDR3 has 13 amino acids. Germline V CDR1 and CDR2: MNHEY, SVGAGI. The V end lost 10 bases, the J end lost 1 base, and 13 bases lay between the germline ends. The CDR3: CATTTRGNYGYTF. The CDR3 DNA sequence: TGTGCCACCACGACCCGGGGTAACTATGGCTACACCTTC.

The chain employs TRBV9 and TRBJ2-1; TRBD2 matches 7 bases. Germline CDR1 SGDLS, CDR2 YYNGEE. The CDR3 covers 16 residues. The V gene end was trimmed by 0 bases and the J gene end by 2 bases; junction bases not matched to a gene: 5. The CDR3 bases are TGTGCCAGCAGCGTAGCTGAACTAGCGCCCTACAATGAGCAGTTCTTC. It is translated as CASSVAELAPYNEQFF.

CDR3 DNA: TGCGCCAGCAGCCAAGGGCTGCAGCGGGAGAGGAATGAGCAGTTCTTC. This sequence encodes CASSQGLQRERNEQFF. The rearrangement uses TRBV4-1 and TRBJ2-1; TRBD2 matches at 8 bases. The V gene's germline CDR1 is MGHRA and CDR2 YSYEKL. The V gene end was trimmed by 1 base and the J gene end by 7 bases; junction bases not matched to a gene: 9. The CDR3 length is 16 residues.

The chain couples TRBV29-1 to TRBJ2-1; 9 bases fit TRBD2. The CDR3 extends over 18 amino acids. Germline V gene lookup returns CDR1 SQVTM and CDR2 ANQGSEA. V was pared by 7 bases and J by 5 bases, with 21 bases of the junction left unmatched. CDR3: CSAEGFSGSSGEDNEQFF. The CDR3 bases are TGCAGCGCCGAGGGCTTTAGCGGGAGCTCGGGAGAGGACAATGAGCAGTTCTTC.

This clonotype has only a few counts. The V call is TRBV12-3 or TRBV12-4, the J call TRBJ2-7, with a possible D match to TRBD2 (6 bases). This CDR3 comprises 13 residues. Deletions cut 5 bases from V and 3 bases from J, with 11 bases between. CDR3 sequence (DNA): TGTGCCAGCAGTCCGGGGGTCAACTACGAGCAGTACTTC. Protein sequence: CASSPGVNYEQYF.

The V and J genes are TRBV12-5 and TRBJ2-2; D ambiguous. The V end was cut by 0 bases, the J end by 8 bases, with 4 bases between. From germline, CDR1 is LGHNT and CDR2 FRNRAP. This CDR3 has 12 amino acids. The CDR3 bases are TGTGCTAGTGGTTTGGTAGTAGGGGAGCTGTTTTTT. Protein sequence: CASGLVVGELFF.

CDR3 region: CASSPGGNTNEQYF. The CDR3 coding sequence is TGTGCCAGCAGCCCTGGCGGGAATACTAACGAGCAGTACTTC. This chain joins TRBV12-3 or TRBV12-4 and TRBJ2-7; maybe TRBD2 (6 bases). This CDR3 comprises 14 residues. Trimming cost V 6 bases and J 5 bases, with 17 bases left between them.

This clonotype was counted between two and nine times. The rearrangement joins TRBV6-5 to TRBJ2-5; 10 bases map to TRBD1. Germline CDR1 MNHEY, CDR2 SVGAGI. V shed 4 bases, J shed 5 bases, and the junction held 4 bases outside the gene matches. The CDR3 has 14 residues. CDR3 region: CASSSQGQGETQYF. Written as DNA, the CDR3 is TGTGCCAGCAGTTCCCAGGGACAGGGGGAGACCCAGTACTTC.

The table lists this clonotype with a few counts. The genes are TRBV30 and TRBJ2-5, with D unresolved. Gene TRBJ2-7 matches the end of the DNA better, so the J call may be wrong. The CDR3 covers 11 residues. CDR1 and CDR2 (germline): GTSNPN, SVGIG (reference sequence). The CDR3: CAWSFRHEQYF. The CDR3 coding sequence is TGTGCCTGGAGTTTCAGGCACGAGCAGTACTTC.

The rearrangement joins TRBV29-1 to TRBJ1-4; no clear D. Germline V lookup: CDR1 SQVTM, CDR2 ANQGSEA. The CDR3 is 13 amino acids. V lost 6 bases to trimming and J lost 7 bases, with 15 bases between them. CDR3 nucleotides: TGCAGCGTCGCTGACGGTCTTAGTGAAAAACTGTTTTTT. It encodes CSVADGLSEKLFF.

Regarding this clonotype: Given the absence of the conserved phenylalanine or tryptophan at the CDR3 end, a read error is likely. The CDR3 here is CASSPLGTSGSFYEQYC. Here the CDR3 DNA reads TGTGCCAGCAGTCCTCTAGGGACTAGCGGGAGTTTTTACGAGCAGTACTGC. The genes are TRBV27 and TRBJ2-7; 14 bases map to TRBD2. CDR1 MNHEY and CDR2 SMNVEV come from the germline V gene (reference sequence). J gave up 4 bases and V 5 bases, and 10 bases lay outside the gene matches. The CDR3 is 17 residues long.

This clonotype has just a few counts. This chain connects TRBV5-1 to TRBJ2-5; D possibly corresponds to TRBD1 (6 bases). Deletions cut 0 bases from V and 5 bases from J, with 14 bases between. Germline CDR1 SGHRS, CDR2 YFSETQ. The CDR3 runs 15 residues. CDR3 sequence: CASSLDGGEGETQYF. The CDR3 bases are TGCGCCAGCAGCTTGGATGGGGGCGAGGGCGAGACCCAGTACTTC.

This chain uses TRBV7-8 with TRBJ2-1, with D tentatively TRBD2 (5 bases). Trimming pared 0 bases from V and 5 bases from J, leaving 14 bases between. This CDR3 has 16 residues. Germline CDR1 reads SGHVS; CDR2 reads FQNEAQ. CDR3 in amino acids: CASSLARWMRDNEQFF. The CDR3 region has the DNA TGTGCCAGCAGCTTAGCTCGGTGGATGAGGGACAATGAGCAGTTCTTC. The full variable domain, in which reference TRBV7-8 and TRBJ2-1 provide the parts outside the CDR3, is GAGVSQSPRYKVAKRGQDVALRCDPISGHVSLFWYQQALGQGPEFLTYFQNEAQLDKSGLPSDRFFAERPEGSVSTLKIQRTQQEDSAVYLCASSLARWMRDNEQFFGPGTRLTVL.

In its sample, this clonotype was seen a few times. The chain has TRBV4-2 and TRBJ1-2; tentative D call: TRBD1 (5 bases). The CDR3 is made up of 14 amino acids. The V gene lost 0 bases and the J gene lost 4 bases, with 9 bases spanning the gap. The germline CDR1 and CDR2 sequences are LGHNA and YNFKEQ. DNA of the CDR3: TGTGCCAGCAGCCAAGAGGGGCTAGGCTATGGCTACACCTTC. As protein: CASSQEGLGYGYTF.

The table lists this clonotype with a few counts. CDR3 in DNA: TGTGCCAGCAGTGACCAGGTCGCTGACTACACCTTC. Translating gives CASSDQVADYTF. The gene calls are TRBV6-1 and TRBJ1-2; no reliable D call. The CDR3 is made up of 12 amino acids. Germline loops: CDR1 MNHNS, CDR2 SASEGT. The germline V and J ends were trimmed by 3 bases and 10 bases, with 12 bases remaining between them.